This T cell receptor (beta chain) appears in the sequencing data of a study of blood T cell repertoires in COVID-19. Study-wide background: Samples of COVID-19 (acute and convalescent) were obtained from the United States, Italy and Spain.

Authors' analysis steps: Researchers report that nucleated cell counts were estimated from reference gene primer amplification. Here immunoSEQ multiplex PCR was the method, and the copy in TCRdb shows in-frame clones only, minus some. D and trimming come from the DNA, and the V and J calls and clone size come from that table. The sample holds about 200,000 clones, 70% to 85% seen once. Cohort allocation depended upon clinical history that participants reported. Cohort 3 donors counted as recovered after two negative PCRs, clearance, or resolved symptoms. V shed 3 bases, J shed 8 bases, and the junction held 7 bases outside the gene matches. The CDR3 length is 13 residues. In germline, CDR1 is SGHNT, CDR2 YYREEE (reference sequence).

V and J are TRBV5-4 and TRBJ1-2; TRBD1 agrees at 7 bases. The sequence derives from a man in his forties or fifties who had recovered from COVID-19. The sample was PBMCs or T cells enriched from blood (not recorded which). CDR3 in DNA: TGTGCCAGCAGCTCGAGGGGGCGGTCCGGCTACACCTTC. Amino acid sequence: CASSSRGRSGYTF. Variable domain in full (rest from reference TRBV5-4 and TRBJ1-2): ETGVTQSPTHLIKTRGQQVTLRCSSQSGHNTVSWYQQALGQGPQFIFQYYREEENGRGNFPPRFSGLQFPNYSSELNVNALELDDSALYLCASSSRGRSGYTFGSGTRLTVV.